These 11 T cell receptor beta chains were all obtained from the same sample, sequenced in a study of cytomegalovirus exposure and HLA in healthy donors. PCR involved 60 Vbeta and 13 Jbeta primers. Clones were sequenced by immunoSEQ multiplex PCR, and TCRdb holds only the in-frame ones, with some missing. The sample holds fewer than 90,000 clones, roughly 77% seen once. The sample taken for sequencing was PBMCs. The receptor source for this set is a human donor in good health.

This chain uses TRBV7-7 with TRBJ2-5; TRBD1 agrees at 7 bases. V lost 5 bases and J lost 0; bases outside the gene matches: 9. This CDR3 is built from 16 residues. Germline V lookup: CDR1 SSHAT, CDR2 FNYEAQ (reference sequence). The CDR3: CASSKEQGTYQETQYF. The CDR3 DNA sequence: TGTGCCAGCAGCAAAGAACAGGGGACCTACCAAGAGACCCAGTACTTC.

The rearrangement uses TRBV28 and TRBJ1-6; weak D call: TRBD1 (6 bases). The V gene lost 6 bases and the J gene lost 14 bases, with 20 bases spanning the gap. Per germline, CDR1 MDHEN and CDR2 SYDVKM. CDR3 length: 14 amino acids. CDR3 residues: CASRPQGTWVSLHF. The DNA of the CDR3 is TGTGCCAGCAGGCCACAGGGAACTTGGGTGTCCCTCCACTTT.

This clone was seen just once. The chain recombines TRBV11-2 with TRBJ2-5; D not certain. Germline loops: CDR1 SGHAT, CDR2 FQNNGV. The V end lost 5 bases, the J end lost 4 bases, and 14 bases lay between the germline ends. This CDR3 is 14 amino acids long. This chain's CDR3 is CASSPAVVRETQYF. The CDR3 nucleotides are TGTGCCAGCAGCCCCGCAGTGGTCCGAGAGACCCAGTACTTC.

V is TRBV5-6 and J is TRBJ1-4; 8 positions agree with TRBD1. Germline CDR1 reads SGHDT; CDR2 reads YYEEEE. With V trimmed by 3 bases and J by 6 bases, 7 bases remained unmatched. This CDR3 has 15 amino acids. As DNA, the CDR3 is TGTGCCAGCAGCTCTCGTAGGACAGGGTATGAAAAACTGTTTTTT. This codes for CASSSRRTGYEKLFF.

The rearrangement uses TRBV19 and TRBJ1-2; TRBD1 is a possible D gene (6 bases). V was cut by 3 bases and J by 4 bases, with 21 bases left in between. CDR1 and CDR2 (germline): LNHDA, SQIVND (reference sequence). The CDR3 is made up of 17 amino acids. This CDR3 reads CASSIPRTVNTVYGYTF. The CDR3 DNA sequence: TGTGCCAGTAGTATTCCGAGGACAGTCAATACTGTCTATGGCTACACCTTC.

The chain is built from TRBV5-1 and TRBJ2-1; unclear D gene. Germline lookup yields CDR1 SGHRS and CDR2 YFSETQ. Trimming took off 0 bases at V and 0 bases at J, with 10 bases between the two ends. There are 16 residues in the CDR3. As DNA, the CDR3 is TGCGCCAGCAGCTTGGCCTCGCGGAGCTCCTACAATGAGCAGTTCTTC. Encoded protein: CASSLASRSSYNEQFF. Full variable domain (outside the CDR3, taken from reference TRBV5-1 and TRBJ2-1): KAGVTQTPRYLIKTRGQQVTLSCSPISGHRSVSWYQQTPGQGLQFLFEYFSETQRNKGNFPGRFSGRQFSNSRSEMNVSTLELGDSALYLCASSLASRSSYNEQFFGPGTRLTVL.

V gene TRBV6-1 combines with J gene TRBJ1-1; 8 bases fit TRBD1. The CDR3 runs to 14 residues. Germline assignment: CDR1 MNHNS and CDR2 SASEGT. J gave up 6 bases and V 5 bases, and 8 bases lay outside the gene matches. This CDR3 reads CASSTRQGRAEAFF. In nucleotides, the CDR3 is TGTGCCAGCAGTACCCGACAGGGGCGGGCTGAAGCTTTCTTT.

This clone is medium-sized (0.01 to 0.1%) by share. CDR3 in amino acids: CASSKDRGTTEAFF. The CDR3 coding sequence is TGCGCCAGCAGCAAGGACAGGGGGACCACTGAAGCTTTCTTT. The chain recombines TRBV5-1 with TRBJ1-1; 10 positions agree with TRBD1. The CDR3 sequence is 14 residues long. Germline V gives CDR1 SGHRS, CDR2 YFSETQ. With 4 bases clipped from V and 4 bases from J, the junction kept 4 bases outside the gene matches.

DNA of the CDR3: TGTGCCAGCAGTATGCGGGACTTCTACAATGAGCAGTTCTTC. Translation: CASSMRDFYNEQFF. The chain uses TRBV27 and TRBJ2-1; a possible D gene is TRBD2 (6 bases). CDR3 length: 14 residues. Germline CDR1 reads MNHEY; CDR2 reads SMNVEV (reference sequence). Trimming removed 5 bases at V and 3 bases at J, with 11 bases between.

V gene TRBV7-6 combines with J gene TRBJ2-5; D is unclear. Germline values: CDR1 SGHVS, CDR2 FNYEAQ. Trimming removed 6 bases from V and 5 bases from J, with 10 bases in between. The CDR3 has 12 amino acids. The DNA for the CDR3 is TGTGCCAGCAGTCAGTCGGAGGAGACCCAGTACTTC. Translating gives CASSQSEETQYF.

The gene calls are TRBV29-1 and TRBJ1-5, with a possible D match to TRBD1 (6 bases). Germline assignment: CDR1 SQVTM and CDR2 ANQGSEA. Trimming shortened V by 4 bases and J by 2 bases, and 9 bases separated the two germline ends. There are 13 residues in the CDR3. CDR3 amino acids: CSVVSGGNQPQHF. The CDR3 DNA reads TGCAGCGTTGTCTCAGGGGGCAATCAGCCCCAGCATTTT.